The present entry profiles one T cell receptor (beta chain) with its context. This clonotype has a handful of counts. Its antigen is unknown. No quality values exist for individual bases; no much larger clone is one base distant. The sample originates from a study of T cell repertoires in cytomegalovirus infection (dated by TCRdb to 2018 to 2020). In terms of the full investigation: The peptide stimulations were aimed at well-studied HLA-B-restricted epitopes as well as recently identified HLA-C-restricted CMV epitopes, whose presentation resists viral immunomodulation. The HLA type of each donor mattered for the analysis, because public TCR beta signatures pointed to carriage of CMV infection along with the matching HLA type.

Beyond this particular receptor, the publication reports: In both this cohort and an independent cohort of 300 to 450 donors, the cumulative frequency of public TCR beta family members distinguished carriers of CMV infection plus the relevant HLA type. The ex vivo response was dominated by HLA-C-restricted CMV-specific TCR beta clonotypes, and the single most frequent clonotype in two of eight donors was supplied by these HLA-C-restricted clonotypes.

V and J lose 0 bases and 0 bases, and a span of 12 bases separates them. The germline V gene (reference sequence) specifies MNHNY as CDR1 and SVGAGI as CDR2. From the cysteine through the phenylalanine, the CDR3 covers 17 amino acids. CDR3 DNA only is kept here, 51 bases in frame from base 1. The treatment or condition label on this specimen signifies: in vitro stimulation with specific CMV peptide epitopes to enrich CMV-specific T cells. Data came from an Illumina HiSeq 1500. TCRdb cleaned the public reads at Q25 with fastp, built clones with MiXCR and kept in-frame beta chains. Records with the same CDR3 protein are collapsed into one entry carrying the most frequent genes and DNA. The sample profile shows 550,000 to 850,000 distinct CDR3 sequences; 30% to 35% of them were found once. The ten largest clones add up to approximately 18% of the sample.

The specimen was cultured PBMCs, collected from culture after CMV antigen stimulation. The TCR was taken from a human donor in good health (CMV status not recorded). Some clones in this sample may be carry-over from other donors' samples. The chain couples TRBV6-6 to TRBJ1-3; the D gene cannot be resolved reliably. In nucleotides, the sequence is TGTGCCAGCAGTTACTCGCCGCCTCACCACTCTGGAAACACCATATATTTT. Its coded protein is CASSYSPPHHSGNTIYF.